Shown below are 12 T cell receptor beta chains from a single sample sequenced in a study of T cell responses to AZD1222 COVID-19 vaccine. Produced via immunoSEQ multiplex PCR; TCRdb's table is partial and in-frame only. The sample has roughly 130,000 clones; 80% to 90% are singletons. Sequences were derived from peripheral blood, sampled on day 0 of AZD1222 vaccination. The receptors were sampled from an adult in good health.

This sequence joins TRBV7-6 and TRBJ2-2; unclear D gene. Per the germline V gene, CDR1 is SGHVS and CDR2 is FNYEAQ. Between the trimmed V and J ends, which lost 8 bases and 2 bases, there was a span of 9 bases. This CDR3 contains 13 residues. The CDR3 here is CASARINTGELFF. CDR3 bases: TGTGCCAGCGCCAGAATCAACACCGGGGAGCTGTTTTTT.

The chain joins TRBV7-2 to TRBJ2-7, with 11 positions matching TRBD2. The CDR3 is made up of 16 amino acids. CDR1 and CDR2 from the germline V gene are SGHTA and FQGNSA. With V trimmed by 5 bases and J by 2 bases, 8 bases remained unmatched. In DNA form, the CDR3 reads TGTGCCAGCAGCCCCCGGACTAGCGGGCCTACCTACGAGCAGTACTTC. It yields the protein CASSPRTSGPTYEQYF.

The chain is built from TRBV15 and TRBJ2-1, with 12 nucleotides matching TRBD2. The germline CDR1 and CDR2 sequences are LNHNV and YYDKDF (reference sequence). This CDR3 region has 16 residues. J lost 7 bases, V lost 2 bases, and 6 bases had no gene match. The CDR3 DNA follows: TGTGCCACCAGCAGAAATAGGGGGACTAGCGGGAATGAGCAGTTCTTC. Translation: CATSRNRGTSGNEQFF.

This rearrangement joins TRBV21-1 to TRBJ2-3; the D call TRBD1 from the table was never checked on the DNA. TRBV21-1 is a pseudogene. This CDR3 is 14 amino acids long. DNA for the CDR3: TGTGCCAGCAGCAAACCCAACAGGGTAGATACGCAGTATTTT. Its translation is CASSKPNRVDTQYF.

The chain combines TRBV7-9 with TRBJ1-5, with D unresolved. Germline V CDR1 and CDR2: SEHNR, FQNEAQ (reference sequence). V was cut by 4 bases and J by 4 bases, with 23 bases left in between. The CDR3 has 18 amino acids. This chain's CDR3 is CASSYYLGVGIGNQPQHF. The DNA of the CDR3 is TGTGCCAGCAGCTACTACCTGGGCGTGGGAATAGGAAATCAGCCCCAGCATTTT.

This clone was observed a single time. The V gene is TRBV11-2, the J gene TRBJ2-3; D tentatively reads TRBD1 or TRBD2 (5 bases each). The V gene lost 6 bases and the J gene lost 2 bases, with 12 bases spanning the gap. Germline lookup yields CDR1 SGHAT and CDR2 FQNNGV. This CDR3 is 14 amino acids long. The CDR3 DNA reads TGTGCCAGCAGGCCCGGGACGGCCACAGATACGCAGTATTTT. Residues: CASRPGTATDTQYF. Based on the CDR3 plus reference TRBV11-2 and TRBJ2-3, the full variable domain is EAGVAQSPRYKIIEKRQSVAFWCNPISGHATLYWYQQILGQGPKLLIQFQNNGVVDDSQLPKDRFSAERLKGVDSTLKIQPAKLEDSAVYLCASRPGTATDTQYFGPGTRLTVL.

V usage is TRBV6-2 or TRBV6-3 and J usage is TRBJ1-1; unclear D gene. CDR1 MNHEY and CDR2 SVGEGT come from the germline V gene. The V gene lost 5 bases and the J gene lost 8 bases, with 15 bases spanning the gap. The CDR3 extends over 13 amino acids. CDR3 nucleotides: TGTGCCAGCAGTAGGGCCTGGGTTTCGGAAGCTTTCTTT. It specifies CASSRAWVSEAFF.

V usage is TRBV2 and J usage is TRBJ1-5; D call uncertain. CDR3 size: 13 residues. The V end lost 7 bases, the J end lost 5 bases, and 12 bases lay between the germline ends. Germline CDR1 reads SNHLY; CDR2 reads FYNNEI. The CDR3, as DNA: TGTGCCAGCAAGGCGAACGGAGATCAGCCCCAGCATTTT. Translation gives CASKANGDQPQHF. Complete variable domain (other parts from reference TRBV2 and TRBJ1-5): EPEVTQTPSHQVTQMGQEVILRCVPISNHLYFYWYRQILGQKVEFLVSFYNNEISEKSEIFDDQFSVERPDGSNFTLKIRSTKLEDSAMYFCASKANGDQPQHFGDGTRLSIL.

The rearrangement links TRBV7-3 to TRBJ1-1, with D tentatively TRBD1 (6 bases). This CDR3 is 16 amino acids long. Per germline, CDR1 SGHTA and CDR2 FQGTGA. V lost 5 bases and J lost 2, with 18 bases in between. The CDR3, as DNA: TGTGCCAGCAGCCAAGGGGGAACAGGGTTAAACACTGAAGCTTTCTTT. Amino acids: CASSQGGTGLNTEAFF.

This chain connects TRBV4-3 to TRBJ1-5, with a tentative D call TRBD1 (5 bases). Trimming took 0 bases from V and 9 from J, leaving 15 bases between them. The CDR3 has 15 residues. Germline V gene lookup returns CDR1 LGHNA and CDR2 YSLEER. CDR3 protein: CASSQEAGGSLPQHF. DNA for the CDR3: TGCGCCAGCAGCCAAGAGGCTGGGGGAAGTCTGCCCCAGCATTTT.

This clone turned up a few times. The chain links TRBV5-8 to TRBJ1-5; 8 bases map to TRBD1. Per germline, CDR1 SGHTS and CDR2 YDEGEE. The CDR3 is made up of 15 amino acids. J was trimmed by 3 bases and V by 4 bases; bases with no gene match: 6. The CDR3 sequence is CASSPGQGPNQPQHF. DNA of the CDR3: TGTGCCAGCAGCCCCGGACAGGGACCCAATCAGCCCCAGCATTTT.

The rearrangement links TRBV24-1 to TRBJ1-2; perhaps TRBD1 as D (6 bases). Germline V lookup: CDR1 KGHDR, CDR2 SFDVKD. The CDR3 is 12 residues long. V was shortened by 9 bases and J by 8 bases, with 15 bases between the two germline ends. CDR3 in amino acids: CATWGQAQGYTF. CDR3 nucleotides: TGTGCCACCTGGGGGCAGGCCCAAGGCTACACCTTC.